This T cell receptor (beta chain) was sequenced in a study of blood T cell repertoires in COVID-19. In the study overall: Researchers got acute and convalescent COVID-19 samples from the United States, Italy and Spain. Nucleic acid was either cDNA or gDNA, and it came from T cells, B-cell-depleted T cells, or PBMCs.

The V gene lost 5 bases and the J gene lost 3 bases, with 19 bases spanning the gap. This CDR3 contains 16 residues. Germline V gene lookup returns CDR1 SGHTA and CDR2 FQGNSA. In the source study's methods: Scientists estimated how many nucleated cells there were by amplifying reference gene primers. This table comes from immunoSEQ multiplex PCR, and its TCRdb copy is limited to in-frame clones, with some not included. V and J calls and clone size are as listed in that table; D and trimming were resolved from the DNA. In the table there are around 70,000 clones, 80% to 90% of which are singletons. This chain links TRBV7-2 with TRBJ1-2; perhaps TRBD1 as D (5 bases). This receptor was taken from a man aged 55 to 69 with acute or convalescent COVID-19. Sequenced material: peripheral blood. CDR3 nucleotide sequence: TGTGCCAGCAGCCCAGTGGCAGGGTTCCGTCACTATGGCTACACCTTC. Encoded protein: CASSPVAGFRHYGYTF.